The present T cell receptor beta chain was sequenced within a study of T cell repertoires in cytomegalovirus infection. TCRdb redid the calling of the reads with MiXCR, one entry per CDR3 protein. The sample includes 650,000 to 850,000 distinct CDR3 sequences, 25% to 35% of them seen just once. V dropped 2 bases and J dropped 8; count of bases not matched to a gene: 5. The CDR3 length is 14 residues. Germline V gene lookup returns CDR1 MNHEY and CDR2 SVGAGI. This clonotype was observed a handful of times. Antigen: not known. Sample: cultured CD8+ T cells from PBMCs, taken from culture after CMV antigen stimulation. The source of this sequence is a human donor in good health (CMV status not recorded). Some clones in this sample may be carry-over from other donors' samples. The chain employs TRBV6-5 and TRBJ2-1; 8 bases are shared with TRBD1. This chain's CDR3 is CASSYGTGEDEQFF. DNA for the CDR3: TGTGCCAGCAGTTACGGGACAGGCGAGGATGAGCAGTTCTTC.